This TCR beta chain derives from a study of T cell responses to AZD1222 COVID-19 vaccine. Study-level background: Analyses pooled second doses at about 4 or about 12 weeks.

The CDR3 extends over 14 amino acids. The ends were cut back, 6 bases at V and 2 bases at J, with 14 bases in the middle. Germline V lookup: CDR1 MNHEY, CDR2 SMNVEV (reference sequence). Only a few counts were recorded for this clone. Its antigen remains unknown. Points from the study as a whole: None of the repertoires were sampled until the peak T cell response had passed. At 160-218 and 743-854, vaccine-associated CD4 TCRs were dominant, and they spanned spike. The donor cohort was predominantly white British with a female majority, and clonal diversity may have been underestimated.

Using immunoSEQ multiplex PCR, the repertoire was profiled, and TCRdb retains in-frame clones only, with some absent. The repertoire holds approximately 140,000 clones, about 89% seen once, with approximately 3.1% in the top ten. Specimen: peripheral blood, collected on day 0 of AZD1222 vaccination. This receptor was taken from an adult in good health. The chain carries TRBV27 and TRBJ2-7; tentative D call: TRBD1 (6 bases). The CDR3 DNA follows: TGTGCCAGCAGGCGCCAAGGACAGCCCTACGAGCAGTACTTC. It yields the protein CASRRQGQPYEQYF.